This entry lists 21 T cell receptor beta chains sequenced from one sample in a study of blood T cell repertoires in COVID-19. TCRdb keeps only in-frame clones here, not all; method: immunoSEQ multiplex PCR. The sample has under 250,000 clones, 80% to 85% seen once. Sequencing was carried out using peripheral blood. The receptors shown here come from a man aged 50 to 60 with active or convalescent COVID-19.

This chain links TRBV7-6 with TRBJ2-7, with 10 bases fitting TRBD1. The CDR3 loop spans 15 amino acids. From germline, CDR1 is SGHVS and CDR2 FNYEAQ. V was clipped by 0 bases and J by 6 bases; unmatched bases: 5. CDR3 protein: CASSLAGGTGVEQYF. The CDR3 DNA sequence: TGTGCCAGCAGCTTAGCAGGGGGGACAGGGGTCGAGCAGTACTTC.

The V call is TRBV5-1, the J call TRBJ2-5, with TRBD2 as a possible D gene (6 bases). The V and J ends lost 2 bases and 4 bases respectively, with 12 bases between them. Germline V lookup: CDR1 SGHRS, CDR2 YFSETQ. The CDR3 covers 14 residues. The CDR3 nucleotides are TGCGCCAGCAGCTTTGCCGGGGGAGCAGAGACCCAGTACTTC. It specifies CASSFAGGAETQYF.

The chain uses TRBV5-1 and TRBJ1-2; 8 bases are shared with TRBD1. After removal of 7 bases from V and 0 bases from J, the junction contained 8 bases not matched to a gene. This CDR3 has 15 amino acids. Per germline, CDR1 SGHRS and CDR2 YFSETQ. The CDR3 protein is CASAEGRGPNYGYTF. As DNA, the CDR3 is TGCGCCAGCGCTGAGGGCAGGGGGCCTAACTATGGCTACACCTTC.

The CDR3 loop is CASSTPGNEQFF. DNA of the CDR3: TGTGCCAGCAGTACCCCGGGGAATGAGCAGTTCTTC. V gene TRBV28 combines with J gene TRBJ2-1; the D gene is possibly TRBD2 (5 bases). V was pared by 5 bases and J by 7 bases, with 9 bases between. The CDR3 length is 12 residues. Germline CDR1 and CDR2: MDHEN and SYDVKM.

V is TRBV5-6 and J is TRBJ1-5; 11 nucleotides match TRBD1. After removal of 2 bases from V and 6 bases from J, the junction contained 7 bases not matched to a gene. Germline V gene lookup returns CDR1 SGHDT and CDR2 YYEEEE. This CDR3 contains 16 residues. The CDR3 coding sequence is TGTGCCAGCAGCTTCGGGACAGGGGGAACAAGTCAGCCCCAGCATTTT. It is translated as CASSFGTGGTSQPQHF.

The chain uses TRBV7-2 and TRBJ2-7; possible D gene TRBD2, 7 bases. The CDR3 extends over 14 amino acids. Germline V gene sequence: CDR1 SGHTA, CDR2 FQGNSA. Deletions cut 7 bases from V and 6 bases from J, with 19 bases between. This CDR3 is CASTVWGGGAEQYF. CDR3 sequence (DNA): TGTGCCAGCACGGTTTGGGGTGGGGGGGCCGAGCAGTACTTC.

The genes are TRBV29-1 and TRBJ1-2, with a possible D match to TRBD1 (5 bases). The V end was cut by 4 bases, the J end by 3 bases, with 15 bases between. Looked up from germline, CDR1 is SQVTM and CDR2 is ANQGSEA. The CDR3 runs 14 residues. The CDR3 coding sequence is TGCAGCGTTGCTGGAGACGGACAAGACTATGGCTACACCTTC. This encodes CSVAGDGQDYGYTF.

This clone was detected only a few times. This chain connects TRBV7-7 to TRBJ2-2, with TRBD1 as a possible D gene (6 bases). V dropped 4 bases and J dropped 6 bases, with 21 bases sitting between them. The CDR3 has 17 residues. Germline lookup yields CDR1 SSHAT and CDR2 FNYEAQ (reference sequence). The CDR3 nucleotides are TGTGCCAGCAGCTCATCATCCCTGTCGGGACATCCCGGGGAGCTGTTTTTT. It codes for CASSSSSLSGHPGELFF.

V is TRBV18 and J is TRBJ2-2; TRBD2 aligns across 7 bases. The J segment lost 5 bases and the V segment lost 6 bases, leaving 18 bases of the junction unmatched. This CDR3 comprises 18 residues. In germline, CDR1 is KGHSH, CDR2 LQKENI. This CDR3 reads CASSRIAGTPGGTGELFF. The CDR3 DNA follows: TGTGCCAGCTCCCGAATCGCCGGGACCCCGGGAGGAACCGGGGAGCTGTTTTTT.

The chain carries TRBV29-1 and TRBJ2-2; TRBD1 matches 9 bases. Germline values: CDR1 SQVTM, CDR2 ANQGSEA. The CDR3 runs to 13 residues. CDR3 in DNA: TGCGCAAAACAGGGGGCCGGCGCCGGGGAGCTGTTTTTT. Its protein product is CAKQGAGAGELFF.

V gene TRBV21-1 combines with J gene TRBJ1-6; the D call of TRBD1 is as the table states it, not checked on the DNA. TRBV21-1 is a listed pseudogene. The CDR3 contains 19 residues. The CDR3 DNA reads TGTGCCAGCAGCAAAGGGGCATCCCGCGCAACAGGGGGTAATTCACCCCTCCACTTT. It encodes CASSKGASRATGGNSPLHF.

J is TRBJ1-5 and V is TRBV19; 9 nucleotides line up with TRBD1. CDR3 length: 14 amino acids. Germline CDR1 and CDR2: LNHDA and SQIVND (reference sequence). The V and J ends lost 6 bases and 7 bases, in that order; junction bases with no gene match: 7. CDR3 in DNA: TGTGCCAGTAGCGCGACAGGGGGACAGCAGCCCCAGCATTTT. The encoded protein is CASSATGGQQPQHF.

The chain has TRBV28 and TRBJ1-1, with 8 bases identical to TRBD1. The CDR3 is 13 amino acids. V was clipped by 10 bases and J by 1 base; unmatched bases: 5. The germline gives CDR1 MDHEN, CDR2 SYDVKM. The CDR3 DNA sequence: TGTGCCACCATACAGGGGGGGAACACTGAAGCTTTCTTT. It specifies CATIQGGNTEAFF.

This rearrangement joins TRBV7-2 to TRBJ1-5; 8 bases map to TRBD1. Germline V lookup: CDR1 SGHTA, CDR2 FQGNSA. The CDR3 extends over 16 amino acids. The V segment lost 3 bases and the J segment 7 bases; nucleotides outside the gene matches: 11. The CDR3 loop reads CASSFRGTGPPQPQHF. The CDR3 nucleotides read TGTGCCAGCAGCTTTCGCGGGACAGGACCCCCACAGCCCCAGCATTTT.

With respect to this clone: Other DNA sequences of this sample code for an identical CDR3. The genes are TRBV6-5 and TRBJ2-7; 9 positions agree with TRBD1. Germline lookup yields CDR1 MNHEY and CDR2 SVGAGI. There are 15 residues in the CDR3. The V segment lost 0 bases and the J segment 4 bases; nucleotides outside the gene matches: 4. CDR3 bases: TGTGCCAGCAGTTACTCGGGACAGGGTTCTTACGAGCAGTACTTC. This codes for CASSYSGQGSYEQYF.

This chain links TRBV5-1 with TRBJ2-1; maybe TRBD1 (6 bases). This CDR3 is 15 amino acids long. The ends were cut back, 5 bases at V and 3 bases at J, with 15 bases in the middle. CDR1 and CDR2 (germline): SGHRS, YFSETQ. The CDR3 DNA follows: TGCGCCAGCAGTTACCGGGACAACCTCTACAATGAGCAGTTCTTC. The encoded protein is CASSYRDNLYNEQFF.

V gene TRBV7-9 combines with J gene TRBJ2-7; TRBD1 aligns across 10 bases. The V and J ends lost 5 bases and 2 bases, in that order; junction bases with no gene match: 3. This CDR3 is built from 14 residues. Germline CDR1 and CDR2: SEHNR and FQNEAQ (reference sequence). This CDR3 is CASSRGQGPYEQYF. The DNA of the CDR3 is TGTGCCAGCAGCCGGGGACAGGGGCCCTACGAGCAGTACTTC.

The chain couples TRBV30 to TRBJ1-2; no clear D. This CDR3 has 12 amino acids. CDR1 and CDR2 (germline): GTSNPN, SVGIG (reference sequence). Trimming pared 5 bases from V and 8 bases from J, leaving 15 bases between. The CDR3 spells CAWEPGGRGYTF. The DNA for the CDR3 is TGTGCCTGGGAACCAGGTGGGCGCGGCTACACCTTC.

The genes are TRBV7-2 and TRBJ2-2; no reliable D call. Trimming stripped 1 base from V and 4 bases from J, with 10 bases between. The CDR3 spans 15 residues. The germline gives CDR1 SGHTA, CDR2 FQGNSA. The CDR3 nucleotides are TGTGCCAGCAGCTTAGACAGTTTTGGCACCGGGGAGCTGTTTTTT. As protein: CASSLDSFGTGELFF.

V gene TRBV5-1 combines with J gene TRBJ2-3; D may be TRBD1 (7 bases). Germline assignment: CDR1 SGHRS and CDR2 YFSETQ. Trimming left V 3 bases short and J 4 bases short, with 15 bases between. The CDR3 extends over 15 amino acids. CDR3 sequence: CASSWRGPAPDTQYF. The CDR3 DNA reads TGCGCCAGCAGCTGGAGGGGGCCCGCCCCAGATACGCAGTATTTT.

The genes are TRBV29-1 and TRBJ1-1; 7 bases are a match to TRBD1. The CDR3 consists of 13 residues. Germline assignment: CDR1 SQVTM and CDR2 ANQGSEA. The V and J ends lost 7 bases and 0 bases, in that order; junction bases with no gene match: 5. The CDR3 loop reads CSARDSLNTEAFF. The CDR3 region has the DNA TGCAGCGCTCGGGACAGTCTGAACACTGAAGCTTTCTTT.